These 3 T cell receptor beta chains share one sample of origin, sequenced in a study of T cell repertoires in cytomegalovirus infection. No antigens are known for them. One entry per CDR3 protein results from TCRdb running MiXCR on the reads. The sample records 800,000 to 950,000 distinct CDR3 sequences, about 31% being singletons. The source material was cultured CD8+ T cells from PBMCs, sampled from culture after CMV antigen stimulation. Receptors were obtained from a human donor in good health (CMV status not recorded). Some clones in this sample may be carry-over from other donors' samples.

The chain links TRBV27 to TRBJ1-1, with 7 bases identical to TRBD1. The CDR3 sequence is 13 residues long. The V gene end was trimmed by 8 bases and the J gene end by 0 bases; junction bases not matched to a gene: 3. Germline CDR1 is MNHEY and CDR2 is SMNVEV (reference sequence). The CDR3 coding sequence is TGTGCCAGCCGGGACAGCGTGAACACTGAAGCTTTCTTT. This codes for CASRDSVNTEAFF.

The V and J genes are TRBV2 and TRBJ1-2, with a weak D call TRBD1 (5 bases). The CDR3 covers 12 residues. Germline assignment: CDR1 SNHLY and CDR2 FYNNEI. The CDR3 bases are TGTGCACTACAACTGGGGGGTTATGGCTACACCTTC. As protein: CALQLGGYGYTF.

This clonotype was seen more than once but under ten times. The rearrangement links TRBV7-2 to TRBJ1-2; TRBD1 matches at 7 bases. Unmatched junction bases numbered 4, after V lost 0 bases and J lost 3 bases. CDR1 SGHTA and CDR2 FQGNSA come from the germline V gene. This CDR3 is built from 15 residues. CDR3 sequence: CASSLARGLDYGYTF. CDR3 DNA sequence: TGTGCCAGCAGCTTAGCGAGGGGGCTGGACTATGGCTACACCTTC.